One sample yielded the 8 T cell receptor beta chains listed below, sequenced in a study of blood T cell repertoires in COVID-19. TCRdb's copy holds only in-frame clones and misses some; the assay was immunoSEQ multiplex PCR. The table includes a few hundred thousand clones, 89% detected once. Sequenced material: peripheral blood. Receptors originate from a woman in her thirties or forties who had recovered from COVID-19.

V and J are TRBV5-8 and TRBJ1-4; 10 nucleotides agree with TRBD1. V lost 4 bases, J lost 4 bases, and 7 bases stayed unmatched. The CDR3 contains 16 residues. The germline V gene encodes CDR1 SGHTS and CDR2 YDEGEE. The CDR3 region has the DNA TGTGCCAGCAGCGCCGGGACAGGGGCCAGTAATGAAAAACTGTTTTTT. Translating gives CASSAGTGASNEKLFF.

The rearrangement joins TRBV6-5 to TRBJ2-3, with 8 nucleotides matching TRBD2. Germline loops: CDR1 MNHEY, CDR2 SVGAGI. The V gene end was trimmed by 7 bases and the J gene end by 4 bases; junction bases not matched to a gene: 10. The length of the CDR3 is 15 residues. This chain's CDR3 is CASTSGGGLADTQYF. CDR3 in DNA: TGTGCCAGCACGTCCGGGGGGGGGTTAGCAGATACGCAGTATTTT.

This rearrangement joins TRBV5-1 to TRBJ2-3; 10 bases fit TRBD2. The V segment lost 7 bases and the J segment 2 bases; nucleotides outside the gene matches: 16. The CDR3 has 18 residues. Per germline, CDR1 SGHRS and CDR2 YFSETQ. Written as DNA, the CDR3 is TGCGCCAGCCTTCCCCGCCCCCAGCGGGGGGGCCACACAGATACGCAGTATTTT. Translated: CASLPRPQRGGHTDTQYF.

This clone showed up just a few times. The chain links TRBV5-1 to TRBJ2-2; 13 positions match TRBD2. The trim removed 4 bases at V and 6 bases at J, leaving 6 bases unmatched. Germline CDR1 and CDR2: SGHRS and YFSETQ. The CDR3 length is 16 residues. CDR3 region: CASSTGLAGPAGELFF. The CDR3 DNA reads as TGCGCCAGCAGCACGGGACTAGCGGGGCCGGCCGGGGAGCTGTTTTTT.

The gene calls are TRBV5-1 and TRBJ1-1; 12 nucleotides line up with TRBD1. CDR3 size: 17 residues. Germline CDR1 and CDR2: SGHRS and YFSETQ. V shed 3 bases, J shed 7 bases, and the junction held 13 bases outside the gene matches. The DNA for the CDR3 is TGCGCCAGCAGCTCGGACCTTGGGGGACAGGGGGCGAATGAAGCTTTCTTT. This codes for CASSSDLGGQGANEAFF.

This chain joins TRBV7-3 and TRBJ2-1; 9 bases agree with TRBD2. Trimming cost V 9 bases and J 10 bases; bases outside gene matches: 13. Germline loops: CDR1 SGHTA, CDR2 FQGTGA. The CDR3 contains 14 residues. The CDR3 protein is CASGAGGPAREQFF. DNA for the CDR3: TGTGCCAGTGGCGCGGGGGGGCCCGCCCGGGAGCAGTTCTTC.

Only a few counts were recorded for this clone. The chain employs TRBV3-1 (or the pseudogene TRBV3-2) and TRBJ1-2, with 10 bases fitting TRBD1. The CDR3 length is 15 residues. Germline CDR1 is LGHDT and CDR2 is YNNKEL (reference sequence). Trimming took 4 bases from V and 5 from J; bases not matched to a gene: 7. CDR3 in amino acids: CASSRSTGGSYGYTF. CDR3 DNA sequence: TGTGCCAGCAGCCGGTCGACAGGGGGCAGTTATGGCTACACCTTC.

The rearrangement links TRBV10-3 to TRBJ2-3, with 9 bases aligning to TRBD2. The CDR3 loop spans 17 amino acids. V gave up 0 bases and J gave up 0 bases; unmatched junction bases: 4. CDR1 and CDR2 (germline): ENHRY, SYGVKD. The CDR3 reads CAISESRLAGSTDTQYF. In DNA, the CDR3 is TGTGCCATCAGTGAGTCACGGCTAGCGGGAAGCACAGATACGCAGTATTTT.